The rows below give T cell receptor beta chains drawn from one sample of a study of T cells in Graves' hyperthyroidism and ophthalmopathy. Via MiXCR, TCRdb re-called the multiplex PCR reads, giving one row per CDR3 protein. This table has about 640,000 distinct CDR3 sequences, roughly 20% appearing once. Material: blood. The receptors were gathered from a man in his thirties or forties with Graves' ophthalmopathy. Both conserved end residues are part of each CDR3. Each record gives: D gene, V gene, clone size, J gene, CDR3 DNA, CDR3 protein. A D gene is named only where the DNA matches it firmly. The listing skips clone size in some rows; elsewhere it reads once, few, many or a size class.

D: .
V: TRBV27
size: few
J: TRBJ2-7
DNA: TGTGCCAGCAGTTGGAGGCTGGGGAGGTGGGAGCAGTACTTC
CDR3: CASSWRLGRWEQYF

D: TRBD2
V: TRBV11-2
size: .
J: TRBJ2-5
DNA: TGTGCCAGCAGCCAAGACTTACTAGCGGGTGGCCAAGAGACCCAGTACTTC
CDR3: CASSQDLLAGGQETQYF

D: .
V: TRBV14
size: many
J: TRBJ1-1
DNA: TGTGCCAGCAGTCGAGACACGAACACTGAAGCTTTCTTT
CDR3: CASSRDTNTEAFF

D: TRBD2
V: TRBV5-1
size: .
J: TRBJ2-1
DNA: TGCGCCAGCAGCCGAGCGGGAGGTAGAAACAATGAGCAGTTCTTC
CDR3: CASSRAGGRNNEQFF

D: TRBD2
V: TRBV7-2
size: many
J: TRBJ2-5
DNA: TGTGCCAGCAGCTTAGGTTTAAAGGGGAGCGGGAGTGAAGAGACCCAGTACTTC
CDR3: CASSLGLKGSGSEETQYF

D: .
V: TRBV6-2/TRBV6-3
size: .
J: TRBJ2-3
DNA: TGTGCCAGCAGTGACCGACCAGATACGCAGTATTTT
CDR3: CASSDRPDTQYF

D: TRBD1
V: TRBV7-9
size: .
J: TRBJ2-1
DNA: TGTGCCAGCAGCTTTTCGACAGGGGTGGGTGAGCAGTTCTTC
CDR3: CASSFSTGVGEQFF

D: TRBD2
V: TRBV28
size: few
J: TRBJ2-7
DNA: TGTGCCAGCAGCCCCCCTAGCGGGAGGCTCGAGCAGTACTTC
CDR3: CASSPPSGRLEQYF

D: TRBD1
V: TRBV11-2
size: many
J: TRBJ1-4
DNA: TGTGCCAGCAGCCCCGGACAGGGGAGGGAAAAACTGTTTTTT
CDR3: CASSPGQGREKLFF

D: .
V: TRBV7-6
size: many
J: TRBJ2-7
DNA: TGTGCCAGCAGCTTAGATACAGGATTATCATACGAGCAGTACTTC
CDR3: CASSLDTGLSYEQYF

D: TRBD2
V: TRBV20-1
size: .
J: TRBJ2-7
DNA: TGCAGTGCTAGAGAGTTTCCTAGCGGGAGTTACGAGCAGTACTTC
CDR3: CSAREFPSGSYEQYF

D: TRBD1
V: TRBV28
size: many
J: TRBJ1-1
DNA: TGTGCCAGTACAGAGGGGGCGGTGAACACTGAAGCTTTCTTT
CDR3: CASTEGAVNTEAFF

D: TRBD1
V: TRBV15
size: few
J: TRBJ1-2
DNA: TGTGCCACCAGCCCTCTCGACAGGGAAGGCTATGGCTACACCTTC
CDR3: CATSPLDREGYGYTF

D: .
V: TRBV7-2
size: many
J: TRBJ1-2
DNA: TGTGCCAGCAGCCCGCGCGGCCAGTGGGGGGGCTACACCTTC
CDR3: CASSPRGQWGGYTF

D: .
V: TRBV4-1
size: many
J: TRBJ1-1
DNA: TGCGCCAGCAGCCAACCTAGGACGGGATATGAAGCTTTCTTT
CDR3: CASSQPRTGYEAFF

D: .
V: TRBV2
size: few
J: TRBJ2-7
DNA: TGTGCCAGCAGTGAAGACAGGGCGGGGGAGCAGTACTTC
CDR3: CASSEDRAGEQYF

D: TRBD2
V: TRBV12-3/TRBV12-4
size: many
J: TRBJ2-1
DNA: TGTGCCAGCAGTCCAGGGACTAGCGTTCAGTTCTTC
CDR3: CASSPGTSVQFF

D: TRBD1
V: TRBV6-1
size: .
J: TRBJ1-1
DNA: TGTGCCAGCATCCATCTCTTGGGACAGGGGGAGGCTGAAGCTTTCTTT
CDR3: CASIHLLGQGEAEAFF

D: .
V: TRBV6-1
size: many
J: TRBJ2-7
DNA: TGTGCCAGCAGGAACCCCGGGGGCGAGCAGTACTTC
CDR3: CASRNPGGEQYF

D: TRBD2
V: TRBV9
size: few
J: TRBJ2-1
DNA: TGTGCCAGCAGCCGACTAGCCCATGAGCAGTTCTTC
CDR3: CASSRLAHEQFF

D: .
V: TRBV14
size: .
J: TRBJ2-7
DNA: TGTGCCAGCAGCCCATCCGTGAGCCGATCCGCCTACGAGCAGTACTTC
CDR3: CASSPSVSRSAYEQYF

D: .
V: TRBV30
size: .
J: TRBJ1-6
DNA: TGTGCCTGGAGTTCTAGTGTAACCTATTGGGACTATAATTCACCCCTCCACTTT
CDR3: CAWSSSVTYWDYNSPLHF

D: .
V: TRBV14
size: few
J: TRBJ2-1
DNA: TGTGCCAGCAGCCAAGGGAGGGGGCGCAATGAGCAGTTCTTC
CDR3: CASSQGRGRNEQFF

D: TRBD2
V: TRBV29-1
size: .
J: TRBJ2-3
DNA: TGCAGCGCTCGGGGACTAGCGGGAGTCCGGGGCACAGATACGCAGTATTTT
CDR3: CSARGLAGVRGTDTQYF

D: .
V: TRBV2
size: .
J: TRBJ2-1
DNA: TGTGCCAGCGGTGGGGCCTTAAGCTGGAATGAGCAGTTCTTC
CDR3: CASGGALSWNEQFF

D: .
V: TRBV5-1
size: .
J: TRBJ1-6
DNA: TGCGCCAGCAGCTCAGGAGGCGAGAATTCACCCCTCCACTTT
CDR3: CASSSGGENSPLHF

D: .
V: TRBV6-5
size: .
J: TRBJ2-1
DNA: TGTGCCAGCAGTTACTACGGGCTAACGGGAGTATTGGGCAATGAGCAGTTCTTC
CDR3: CASSYYGLTGVLGNEQFF

D: .
V: TRBV5-1
size: .
J: TRBJ2-3
DNA: TGCGCCAGCAGCTCAAGACAGCTAAGCACAGATACGCAGTATTTT
CDR3: CASSSRQLSTDTQYF

D: TRBD2
V: TRBV11-2
size: many
J: TRBJ2-5
DNA: TGTGCCAGCAGCTTAGTTGCGGGAGGCAAAGAGACCCAGTACTTC
CDR3: CASSLVAGGKETQYF

D: .
V: TRBV7-2
size: many
J: TRBJ2-3
DNA: TGTGCCAGCAGCTTAGCGCAGGGGGATACGCAGTATTTT
CDR3: CASSLAQGDTQYF

D: TRBD1
V: TRBV11-2
size: few
J: TRBJ2-6
DNA: TGTGCCAGCAGCACCGGACAGGGAAGCTTAAGAGGGGCCAACGTCCTGACTTTC
CDR3: CASSTGQGSLRGANVLTF

D: .
V: TRBV6-1
size: .
J: TRBJ1-2
DNA: TGTGCCAGCAAAGGAATAGTACCTAACTATGGCTACACCTTC
CDR3: CASKGIVPNYGYTF

D: TRBD1
V: TRBV20-1
size: .
J: TRBJ2-4
DNA: TGCAGTGCTAGAGAGATGCAGGGGGCATCAGGCATTCAGTACTTC
CDR3: CSAREMQGASGIQYF

D: .
V: TRBV7-9
size: many
J: TRBJ2-7
DNA: TGTGCCAGCAGCTTAGGCAGGAGCTCCTACGAGCAGTACTTC
CDR3: CASSLGRSSYEQYF

D: .
V: TRBV11-2
size: many
J: TRBJ2-5
DNA: TGTGCCAGCAGCTTAGACAGGGGAAACCAAGAGACCCAGTACTTC
CDR3: CASSLDRGNQETQYF

D: .
V: TRBV7-6
size: many
J: TRBJ2-2
DNA: TGTGCCAGCAGCTTAGGGCGGACGGGCATGAACACCGGGGAGCTGTTTTTT
CDR3: CASSLGRTGMNTGELFF

D: .
V: TRBV12-3/TRBV12-4
size: many
J: TRBJ2-7
DNA: TGTGCCAGCAGTCTATGCCCGGGACATAACGTCTGCGAGCAGTACTTC
CDR3: CASSLCPGHNVCEQYF

D: .
V: TRBV29-1
size: few
J: TRBJ1-2
DNA: TGCAGCGTTGAAACTAACTATGGCTACACCTTC
CDR3: CSVETNYGYTF

D: .
V: TRBV9
size: few
J: TRBJ2-3
DNA: TGTGCCAGCAGCCTAGGGGTAGAGACCGGGACAAAAAGCACAGATACGCAGTATTTT
CDR3: CASSLGVETGTKSTDTQYF

D: .
V: TRBV18
size: .
J: TRBJ2-1
DNA: TGTGCCAGCTCACCGTCCTCGGGCCTAGGAACCAATGAGCAGTTCTTC
CDR3: CASSPSSGLGTNEQFF

D: .
V: TRBV20-1
size: many
J: TRBJ2-1
DNA: TGCAGTGCTGTTACTACACTCAATGAGCAGTTCTTC
CDR3: CSAVTTLNEQFF

D: TRBD2
V: TRBV3-1
size: few
J: TRBJ2-1
DNA: TGTGCCAGCAGCCAAGGGCGGCTAGCGGAGTTCTTC
CDR3: CASSQGRLAEFF

D: TRBD2
V: TRBV12-3/TRBV12-4
size: many
J: TRBJ2-5
DNA: TGTGCCAGCAGTCCGGGACTAGCGGGGTACCAAGAGACCCAGTACTTC
CDR3: CASSPGLAGYQETQYF

D: TRBD1
V: TRBV11-3
size: many
J: TRBJ1-1
DNA: TGTGCCAGCAGCTTAGAAAAGTCGACCGGGACAGGGGGGACCACTGAAGCTTTCTTT
CDR3: CASSLEKSTGTGGTTEAFF

D: .
V: TRBV7-2
size: few
J: TRBJ2-5
DNA: TGTGCCAGCAGCTTAGTGGGGGGATACGGGGAGACCCAGTACTTC
CDR3: CASSLVGGYGETQYF

D: .
V: TRBV13
size: .
J: TRBJ2-3
DNA: TGTGCCAGCAGCCCCTCACTAGGTCGACTCACAGATACGCAGTATTTT
CDR3: CASSPSLGRLTDTQYF

D: .
V: TRBV6-1
size: .
J: TRBJ2-7
DNA: TGTGCCAGCAGTGATGAATTAGGATCGGAATTCGGCGAGCAGTACTTC
CDR3: CASSDELGSEFGEQYF

D: TRBD1
V: TRBV27
size: many
J: TRBJ1-2
DNA: TGTGCCAGCAGCGGCCCCGGACAGGATAACTATGGCTACACCTTC
CDR3: CASSGPGQDNYGYTF

D: .
V: TRBV28
size: few
J: TRBJ2-6
DNA: TGTGCCAGCAGGCCCGGGGGGGCCAACGTCCTGACTTTC
CDR3: CASRPGGANVLTF

D: TRBD1
V: TRBV6-5
size: .
J: TRBJ1-4
DNA: TGTGCCAGCAGTTACCGAGAGGGGGCGAATGAAAAACTGTTTTTT
CDR3: CASSYREGANEKLFF

D: .
V: TRBV10-2
size: .
J: TRBJ2-7
DNA: TGCGCCAGCCGGGGCCGCCCCTACGAGCAGTACTTC
CDR3: CASRGRPYEQYF

D: TRBD2
V: TRBV7-3
size: .
J: TRBJ2-3
DNA: TGTGCCAGCAGCTTAAAGCCTAGCGGGAGCACAGATACGCAGTATTTT
CDR3: CASSLKPSGSTDTQYF

D: .
V: TRBV4-3
size: .
J: TRBJ1-1
DNA: TGCGCCAGCAGCCAATTGGTGGGGGGTGAAAGGAGTAGTACTGAAGCTTTCTTT
CDR3: CASSQLVGGERSSTEAFF

D: TRBD1
V: TRBV6-1
size: .
J: TRBJ1-1
DNA: TGTGCCAGCAGTACCGGGACAGGGTTGAACACTGAAGCTTTCTTT
CDR3: CASSTGTGLNTEAFF

D: .
V: TRBV6-5
size: .
J: TRBJ2-7
DNA: TGTGCCAGCAGTTACAGTCCCGCTAGTTTTACCTACGAGCAGTACTTC
CDR3: CASSYSPASFTYEQYF

D: .
V: TRBV12-3/TRBV12-4
size: few
J: TRBJ2-5
DNA: TGTGCCAGCAGTTTGCGACCAGGGGAGACCCAGTACTTC
CDR3: CASSLRPGETQYF

D: .
V: TRBV11-1
size: .
J: TRBJ2-3
DNA: TGTGCCAGCAGCCCGCCCGGGACACCCTACTCCGGAGATACGCAGTATTTT
CDR3: CASSPPGTPYSGDTQYF

D: TRBD2
V: TRBV3-1
size: .
J: TRBJ2-7
DNA: TGTGCCAGCAGCCCGGTGGGGGCTAGCGGGTACCTTACGGAGCAGTACTTC
CDR3: CASSPVGASGYLTEQYF

D: .
V: TRBV6-1
size: .
J: TRBJ1-3
DNA: TGTGCCAGCACACCCCGGAGAGGCTGGGGCTCTGGAAACACCATATATTTT
CDR3: CASTPRRGWGSGNTIYF

D: .
V: TRBV5-1
size: .
J: TRBJ2-5
DNA: TGCGCCAGCAGCCGACTATGGAGAGAGACCCAGTACTTC
CDR3: CASSRLWRETQYF